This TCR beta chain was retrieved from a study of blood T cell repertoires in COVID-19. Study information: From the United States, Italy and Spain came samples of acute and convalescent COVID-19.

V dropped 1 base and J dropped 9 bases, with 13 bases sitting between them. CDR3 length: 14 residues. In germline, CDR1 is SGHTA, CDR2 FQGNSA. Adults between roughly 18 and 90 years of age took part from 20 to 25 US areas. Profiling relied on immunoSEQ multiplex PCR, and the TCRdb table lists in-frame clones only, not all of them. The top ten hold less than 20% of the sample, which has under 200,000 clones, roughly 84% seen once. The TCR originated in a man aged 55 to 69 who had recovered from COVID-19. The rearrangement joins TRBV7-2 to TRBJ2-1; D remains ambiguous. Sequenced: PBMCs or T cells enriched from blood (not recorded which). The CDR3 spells CASSLERHFSEQFF. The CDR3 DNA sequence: TGTGCCAGCAGCTTAGAGCGTCATTTCAGTGAGCAGTTCTTC.